The T cell receptor beta chain under discussion was sequenced for a study of T cells in Graves' hyperthyroidism and ophthalmopathy. Template material for amplifying TCR beta CDR3 regions consisted of RNA transcripts. HTBI primers were the set used in a first-round RT-PCR of the TCR CDR3. Each CDR3 protein gets one entry after TCRdb re-called the multiplex PCR reads with MiXCR. Of some 760,000 distinct CDR3 sequences in the sample, 12% to 15% are singletons; the top ten hold about a tenth. Per the germline V gene, CDR1 is SGHTA and CDR2 is FQGNSA. There are 17 residues in the CDR3. The J segment lost 4 bases and the V segment lost 5 bases, leaving 14 bases of the junction unmatched.

The rearrangement links TRBV7-2 to TRBJ2-7, with TRBD2 identical over 10 bases. The receptor's source is a woman aged 18-29 years with Graves' hyperthyroidism. The sequenced sample consisted of blood. CDR3 loop: CASSIVAGGLGEYEQYF. CDR3 in DNA: TGTGCCAGCAGCATAGTAGCGGGAGGCCTTGGGGAATACGAGCAGTACTTC. Based on the CDR3 plus reference TRBV7-2 and TRBJ2-7, the full variable domain is GAGVSQSPSNKVTEKGKDVELRCDPISGHTALYWYRQSLGQGLEFLIYFQGNSAPDKSGLPSDRFSAERTGGSVSTLTIQRTQQEDSAVYLCASSIVAGGLGEYEQYFGPGTRLTVT.